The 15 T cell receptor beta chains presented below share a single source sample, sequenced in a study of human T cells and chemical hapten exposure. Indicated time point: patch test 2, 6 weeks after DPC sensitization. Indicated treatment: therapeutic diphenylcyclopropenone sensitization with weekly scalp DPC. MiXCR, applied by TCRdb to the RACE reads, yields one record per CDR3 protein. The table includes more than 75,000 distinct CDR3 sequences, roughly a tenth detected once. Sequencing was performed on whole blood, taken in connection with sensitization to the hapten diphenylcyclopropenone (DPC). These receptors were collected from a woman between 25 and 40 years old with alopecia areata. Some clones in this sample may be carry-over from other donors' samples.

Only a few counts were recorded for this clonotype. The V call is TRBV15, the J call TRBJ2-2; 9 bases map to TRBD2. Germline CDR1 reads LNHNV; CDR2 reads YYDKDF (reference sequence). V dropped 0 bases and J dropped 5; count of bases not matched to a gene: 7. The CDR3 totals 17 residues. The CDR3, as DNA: TGTGCCACCAGCAGAGAGTTGCTAGCGGGGAAGACCGGGGAGCTGTTTTTT. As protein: CATSRELLAGKTGELFF.

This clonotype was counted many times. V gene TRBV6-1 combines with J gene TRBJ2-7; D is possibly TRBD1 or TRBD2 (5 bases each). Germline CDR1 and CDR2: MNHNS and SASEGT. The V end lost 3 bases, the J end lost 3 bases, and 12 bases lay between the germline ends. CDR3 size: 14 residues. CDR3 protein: CASSETGPIYEQYF. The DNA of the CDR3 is TGTGCCAGCAGTGAGACGGGGCCGATCTACGAGCAGTACTTC.

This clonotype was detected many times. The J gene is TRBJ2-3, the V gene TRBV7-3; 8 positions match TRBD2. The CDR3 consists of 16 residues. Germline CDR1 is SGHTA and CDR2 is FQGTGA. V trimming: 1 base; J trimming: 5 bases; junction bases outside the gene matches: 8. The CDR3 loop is CASSLSQRGRVDTQYF. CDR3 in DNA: TGTGCCAGCAGCTTAAGTCAGCGGGGGCGGGTAGATACGCAGTATTTT.

The CDR3 coding sequence is TGTGCCACCAGGCAGGGTGATGAGCAGTTCTTC. Translating gives CATRQGDEQFF. The J gene is TRBJ2-1, the V gene TRBV24-1, with a possible D match to TRBD1 (5 bases). The CDR3 runs 11 residues. CDR1 and CDR2 (germline): KGHDR, SFDVKD. Deletions cut 7 bases from V and 8 bases from J, with 8 bases between.

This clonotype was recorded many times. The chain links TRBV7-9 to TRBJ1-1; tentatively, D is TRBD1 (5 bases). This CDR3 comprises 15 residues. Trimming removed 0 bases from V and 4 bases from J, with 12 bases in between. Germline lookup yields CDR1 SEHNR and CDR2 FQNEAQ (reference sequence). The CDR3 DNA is TGTGCCAGCAGCTTAGCTGGGGGAGAGAGCACTGAAGCTTTCTTT. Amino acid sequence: CASSLAGGESTEAFF.

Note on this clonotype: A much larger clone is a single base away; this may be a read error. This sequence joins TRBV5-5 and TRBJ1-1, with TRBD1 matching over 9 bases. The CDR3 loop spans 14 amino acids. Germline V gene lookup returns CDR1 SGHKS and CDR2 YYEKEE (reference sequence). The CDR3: CASGLQGAVTEAFF. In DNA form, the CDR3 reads TGTGCCAGCGGCTTACAGGGGGCGGTCACTGAAGCTTTCTTT.

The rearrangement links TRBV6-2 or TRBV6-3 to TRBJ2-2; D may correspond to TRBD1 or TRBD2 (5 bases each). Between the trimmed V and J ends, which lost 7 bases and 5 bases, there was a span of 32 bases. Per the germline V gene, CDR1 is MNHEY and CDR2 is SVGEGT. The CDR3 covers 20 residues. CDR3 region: CASKTGTSLSLAHRTGELFF. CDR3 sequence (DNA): TGTGCCAGCAAGACCGGGACCTCCCTTAGCTTGGCACATAGAACCGGGGAGCTGTTTTTT.

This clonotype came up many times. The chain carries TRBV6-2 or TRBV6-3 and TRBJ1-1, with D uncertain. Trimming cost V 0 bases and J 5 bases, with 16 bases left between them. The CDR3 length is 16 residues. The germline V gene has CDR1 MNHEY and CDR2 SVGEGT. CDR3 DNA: TGTGCCAGCAGTTACTCGATAAAGGGTCTGTGGACTGAAGCTTTCTTT. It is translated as CASSYSIKGLWTEAFF.

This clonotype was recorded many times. CDR3 nucleotides: TGTGCTAGTGGGGCCGGGACAGGGATTCAGCCCCAGCATTTT. This sequence encodes CASGAGTGIQPQHF. The gene calls are TRBV12-5 and TRBJ1-5, with 9 bases that match TRBD1. Germline values: CDR1 LGHNT, CDR2 FRNRAP. V was pared by 6 bases and J by 6 bases, with 6 bases of the junction left unmatched. This CDR3 contains 14 residues. Based on the CDR3 plus reference TRBV12-5 and TRBJ1-5, the full variable domain is DARVTQTPRHKVTEMGQEVTMRCQPILGHNTVFWYRQTMMQGLELLAYFRNRAPLDDSGMPKDRFSAEMPDATLATLKIQPSEPRDSAVYFCASGAGTGIQPQHFGDGTRLSIL.

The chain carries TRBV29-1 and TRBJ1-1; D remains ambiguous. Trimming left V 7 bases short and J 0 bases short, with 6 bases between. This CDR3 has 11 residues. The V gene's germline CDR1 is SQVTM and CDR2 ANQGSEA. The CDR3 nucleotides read TGCAGCGCGGCAGTGAACACTGAAGCTTTCTTT. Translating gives CSAAVNTEAFF.

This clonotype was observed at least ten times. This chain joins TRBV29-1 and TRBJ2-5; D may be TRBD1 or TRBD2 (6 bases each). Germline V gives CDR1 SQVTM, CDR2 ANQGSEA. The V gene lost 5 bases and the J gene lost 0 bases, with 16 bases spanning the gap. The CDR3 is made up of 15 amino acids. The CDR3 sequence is CSVRSGGSDQETQYF. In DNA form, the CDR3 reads TGCAGCGTTCGGTCCGGGGGCTCGGACCAAGAGACCCAGTACTTC.

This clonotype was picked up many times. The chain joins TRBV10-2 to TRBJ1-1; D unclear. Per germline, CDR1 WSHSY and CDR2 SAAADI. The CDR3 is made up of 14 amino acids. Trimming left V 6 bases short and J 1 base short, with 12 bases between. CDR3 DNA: TGCGCCAGCAGGGCGGGATCTACGAACACTGAAGCTTTCTTT. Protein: CASRAGSTNTEAFF.

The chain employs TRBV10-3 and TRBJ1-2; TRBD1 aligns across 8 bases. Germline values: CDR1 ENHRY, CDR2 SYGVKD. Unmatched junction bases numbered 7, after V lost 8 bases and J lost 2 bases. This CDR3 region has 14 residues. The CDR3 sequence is CAIGGQGTNYGYTF. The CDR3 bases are TGTGCCATCGGCGGACAGGGAACGAACTATGGCTACACCTTC.

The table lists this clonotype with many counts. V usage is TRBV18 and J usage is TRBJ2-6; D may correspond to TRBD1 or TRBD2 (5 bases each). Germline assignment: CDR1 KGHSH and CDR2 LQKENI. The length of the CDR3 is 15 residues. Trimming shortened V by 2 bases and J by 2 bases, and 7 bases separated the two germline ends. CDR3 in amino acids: CASSPGGAGANVLTF. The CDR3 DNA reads TGTGCCAGCTCACCAGGGGGAGCTGGGGCCAACGTCCTGACTTTC.

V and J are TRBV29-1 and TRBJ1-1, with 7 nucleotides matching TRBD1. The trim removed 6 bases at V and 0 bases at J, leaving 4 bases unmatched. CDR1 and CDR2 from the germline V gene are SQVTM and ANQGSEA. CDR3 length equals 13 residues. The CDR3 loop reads CSVAGTVNTEAFF. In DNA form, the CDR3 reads TGCAGCGTAGCCGGGACAGTGAACACTGAAGCTTTCTTT.